This record looks at one TCR beta chain sequence and its context. The method was immunoSEQ multiplex PCR; TCRdb's version includes in-frame clones alone and lacks a portion of them. This sample has about 100,000 clones, with just over 95% found just once. The V and J ends lost 1 base and 19 bases, in that order; junction bases with no gene match: 14. The CDR3 length is 15 residues. Germline V lookup: CDR1 MNHNS, CDR2 SASEGT. This specimen comes from a study of technical replicates of blood from a few donors. The sequence came from a human donor in good health. The sample taken for sequencing was T cells isolated from PBMCs. This chain links TRBV6-1 with TRBJ1-6, with 9 bases that match TRBD1. The CDR3 nucleotides read TGTGCCAGCAGTGAAGGGAGACCGGGACAGGGAGTCGGTCACTTT. Amino acids: CASSEGRPGQGVGHF.